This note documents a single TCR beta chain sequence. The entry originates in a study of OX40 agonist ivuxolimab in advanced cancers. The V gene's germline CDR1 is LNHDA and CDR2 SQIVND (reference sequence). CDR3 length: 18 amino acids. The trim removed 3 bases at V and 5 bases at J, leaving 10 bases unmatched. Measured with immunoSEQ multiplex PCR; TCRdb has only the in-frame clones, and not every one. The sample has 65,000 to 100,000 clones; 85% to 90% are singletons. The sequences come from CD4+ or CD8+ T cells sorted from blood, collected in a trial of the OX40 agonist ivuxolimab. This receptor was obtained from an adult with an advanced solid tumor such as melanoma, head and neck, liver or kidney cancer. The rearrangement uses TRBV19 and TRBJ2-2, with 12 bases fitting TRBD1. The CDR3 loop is CASSIRGQGASETGELFF. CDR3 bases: TGTGCCAGTAGTATCAGGGGACAGGGGGCGTCAGAAACCGGGGAGCTGTTTTTT.